The rows below give T cell receptor beta chains drawn from one sample of a study of blood T cells in healthy people across ages. TCRdb analysed the 5' RACE reads with MiXCR anew, one entry per CDR3 protein. The top ten clones hold less than 2.5% of a sample with roughly 1,800,000 distinct CDR3 sequences, around 48% of them seen once. The sequenced material came from blood. The receptors originated from a woman aged 40-49 years in good health. Both conserved end residues are part of each CDR3. D genes are given only for firm matches. Only some rows state a clone size, as once, few, many or a class for expanded clones.

v_gene	j_gene	abundance	d_gene	CDR3aa	CDR3nt
TRBV6-5	TRBJ2-5	-	-	CASGTVQGQAETQYF	TGTGCCAGCGGTACCGTACAGGGTCAAGCGGAGACCCAGTACTTC
TRBV7-2	TRBJ2-1	once	TRBD2	CASSPLLTTSGGAGLNEQFF	TGCGCCAGCAGCCCTCTATTAACGACTAGCGGGGGGGCTGGTTTGAATGAGCAGTTCTTC
TRBV6-2/TRBV6-3	TRBJ2-1	few	TRBD2	CASSFGTSYGEQFF	TGTGCCAGCAGTTTCGGGACTAGCTACGGTGAGCAGTTCTTC
TRBV20-1	TRBJ1-2	many	TRBD1	CSARAGTGNYGYTF	TGCAGTGCTAGAGCCGGGACAGGGAACTATGGCTACACCTTC
TRBV5-1	TRBJ2-3	-	-	CASSPPRDFSTDTQYF	TGCGCCAGCAGCCCACCCCGGGACTTTAGCACAGATACGCAGTATTTT
TRBV5-5	TRBJ2-1	-	TRBD2	CASSPERGPSYNEQFF	TGTGCCAGCAGCCCCGAGCGGGGCCCCTCCTACAATGAGCAGTTCTTC
TRBV12-3/TRBV12-4	TRBJ2-3	few	TRBD2	CASSPPFGGGDTQYF	TGTGCCAGCAGCCCACCCTTTGGCGGGGGAGATACGCAGTATTTT
TRBV3-1	TRBJ2-6	once	-	CASSQGTFSGANVLTF	TGTGCCAGCAGCCAAGGGACGTTCTCTGGGGCCAACGTCCTGACTTTC
TRBV20-1	TRBJ1-6	-	TRBD1	CSASPSGTGGSPLHF	TGCAGTGCTAGCCCCTCCGGGACAGGGGGTTCACCCCTCCACTTT
TRBV28	TRBJ2-7	-	-	CASSTPPGEDQYF	TGTGCCAGCAGTACCCCCCCCGGGGAAGATCAGTACTTC
TRBV7-2	TRBJ2-5	few	-	CASSLGGSDQETQYF	TGTGCCAGCAGCTTAGGGGGATCCGACCAAGAGACCCAGTACTTC
TRBV6-2/TRBV6-3	TRBJ2-3	-	-	CASSRTTGHTPSTDTQYF	TGTGCCAGCAGCCGAACCACGGGCCACACTCCTAGCACAGATACGCAGTATTTT
TRBV11-2	TRBJ2-3	-	TRBD2	CASSPGTRTEGTQYF	TGTGCCAGCAGCCCCGGGACTAGGACGGAAGGTACGCAGTATTTT
TRBV7-7	TRBJ2-5	few	-	CASSRTQGAGGETQYF	TGTGCTAGCAGCCGTACCCAGGGGGCGGGAGGAGAGACCCAGTACTTC
TRBV7-2	TRBJ2-3	few	-	CASSPGSSQQYF	TGTGCCAGCAGCCCGGGTTCTAGCCAGCAGTATTTT
TRBV12-3/TRBV12-4	TRBJ2-1	-	TRBD1	CANSPRQGGSYNEQFF	TGTGCCAACAGCCCCAGACAGGGTGGCTCCTACAATGAGCAGTTCTTC
TRBV21-1	TRBJ2-7	-	-	CASSKVSWQGTHEQYF	TGTGCCAGCAGCAAAGTCAGTTGGCAGGGCACCCACGAGCAGTACTTC
TRBV6-2/TRBV6-3	TRBJ2-5	-	-	CASSLSGLAKETQYF	TGTGCCAGCAGTTTGTCCGGGCTAGCCAAAGAGACCCAGTACTTC
TRBV28	TRBJ2-7	once	-	CASSLVYRISGPLSCEQYF	TGTGCCAGCAGTTTAGTATACCGCATTTCGGGTCCCCTTTCCTGCGAGCAGTACTTC
TRBV5-1	TRBJ2-1	few	-	CASSLVLRRDNEQFF	TGCGCCAGCAGCCTCGTCCTAAGGCGGGACAATGAGCAGTTCTTC
TRBV7-2	TRBJ2-4	few	-	CASSLSGSVNIQYF	TGTGCCAGCAGCTTATCTGGATCGGTAAACATTCAGTACTTC
TRBV24-1	TRBJ2-5	-	TRBD1	CATSDVKGAGETQYF	TGTGCCACCAGTGATGTTAAGGGGGCTGGGGAGACCCAGTACTTC
TRBV6-2/TRBV6-3	TRBJ2-7	few	-	CASSYGQRSSYEQYF	TGTGCCAGCAGTTACGGGCAGAGGAGCTCCTACGAGCAGTACTTC
TRBV18	TRBJ2-5	-	TRBD1	CTSSPTGIRLETQYF	TGTACCAGCTCTCCGACAGGGATTCGATTGGAGACCCAGTACTTC
TRBV12-3/TRBV12-4	TRBJ2-5	many	-	CASSSTETQYF	TGTGCCAGCTCGTCGACGGAGACCCAGTACTTC
TRBV6-5	TRBJ2-5	-	TRBD1	CASSYTSRGTGYETQYF	TGTGCCAGCAGTTACACTTCCCGTGGGACAGGGTACGAGACCCAGTACTTC
TRBV7-2	TRBJ2-1	-	TRBD1	CASSFGQGVYEQFF	TGTGCCAGCAGCTTCGGGCAGGGGGTGTATGAGCAGTTCTTC
TRBV5-1	TRBJ1-2	-	TRBD1	CASSDDRAANYGYTF	TGCGCCAGCAGCGATGACAGGGCAGCTAACTATGGCTACACCTTC
TRBV20-1	TRBJ2-7	-	TRBD1	CSASGRTGLQETRYF	TGCAGTGCTTCGGGGAGGACAGGGCTACAAGAGACCCGGTACTTC
TRBV12-3/TRBV12-4	TRBJ1-6	-	-	CASSLVGRSPLHF	TGTGCCAGCAGTTTAGTCGGCCGTTCACCCCTCCACTTT
TRBV9	TRBJ2-5	-	-	CASSLHRPRETQYF	TGTGCCAGCAGCCTCCACAGGCCCCGAGAGACCCAGTACTTC
TRBV20-1	TRBJ2-2	-	TRBD1	CSAGDQTGANTGELFF	TGCAGTGCTGGGGATCAGACAGGGGCGAACACCGGGGAGCTGTTTTTT
TRBV7-2	TRBJ2-3	-	TRBD1	CASRPRQGGSSSTDTQYF	TGTGCCAGCAGACCGAGACAGGGGGGCTCCTCTAGCACAGATACGCAGTATTTT
TRBV20-1	TRBJ2-3	-	-	CSARESVTDTQYF	TGCAGTGCTAGAGAATCTGTCACAGATACGCAGTATTTT
TRBV7-2	TRBJ2-7	few	TRBD2	CASSLFALAGPKGSLTQYF	TGTGCCAGCAGCCTTTTCGCGCTAGCGGGGCCGAAAGGGTCGTTAACCCAGTACTTC
TRBV2	TRBJ1-5	-	-	CASKQDHSQPQHF	TGTGCCAGCAAACAGGATCACAGTCAGCCCCAGCATTTT
TRBV5-1	TRBJ2-7	many	-	CASSLVGDSYEQYF	TGCGCCAGCAGCTTGGTGGGGGACTCCTACGAGCAGTACTTC
TRBV29-1	TRBJ1-2	few	-	CSVEMGDTAFNYGYTF	TGCAGCGTTGAGATGGGGGACACCGCGTTTAACTATGGCTACACCTTC
TRBV28	TRBJ2-5	-	TRBD1	CASSPRQGLVETQYF	TGTGCCAGCAGTCCCAGACAGGGGTTGGTGGAGACCCAGTACTTC
TRBV6-5	TRBJ2-7	few	-	CASSYGGIGNEQYF	TGTGCCAGCAGTTACGGGGGGATTGGAAACGAGCAGTACTTC
TRBV20-1	TRBJ2-5	-	-	CSTSDQSQETQYF	TGCAGTACTAGTGACCAGAGCCAAGAGACCCAGTACTTC
TRBV11-2	TRBJ2-3	-	-	CASSIQIRLTDTQYF	TGTGCCAGCAGCATCCAGATTAGACTAACAGATACGCAGTATTTT
TRBV4-1	TRBJ1-2	-	-	CASSQGPQVLYGYTF	TGCGCCAGCAGCCAAGGTCCCCAGGTCCTCTATGGCTACACCTTC
TRBV27	TRBJ2-1	-	TRBD1	CASSLRTGWGNEQFF	TGTGCCAGCAGTCTCAGGACAGGGTGGGGGAATGAGCAGTTCTTC
TRBV9	TRBJ2-1	-	TRBD1	CASSAGQNYNEQFF	TGTGCCAGCAGCGCGGGACAGAACTACAATGAGCAGTTCTTC
TRBV6-1	TRBJ1-2	-	TRBD1	CASSETGEGYGYTF	TGTGCCAGCAGTGAAACAGGGGAGGGCTATGGCTACACCTTC
TRBV11-2	TRBJ2-5	few	TRBD2	CASSLGGAGRGQETQYF	TGTGCCAGCAGCTTAGGTGGGGCTGGGCGGGGGCAAGAGACCCAGTACTTC
TRBV7-9	TRBJ1-2	few	TRBD1	CASSSSGQEAGGYTF	TGTGCCAGCAGCTCTTCGGGACAGGAGGCCGGGGGCTACACCTTC
TRBV7-9	TRBJ2-7	-	-	CASSLRHYEQYF	TGTGCCAGCAGCCTGAGGCACTACGAGCAGTACTTC
TRBV15	TRBJ1-2	-	-	CATSMFRSYGYTF	TGTGCCACCAGCATGTTCAGATCCTATGGCTACACCTTC
TRBV19	TRBJ2-1	few	-	CASRGQETQFF	TGTGCCAGCCGGGGTCAAGAGACCCAGTTCTTC
TRBV6-5	TRBJ2-7	few	TRBD1	CASSPGTGGFPYEQYF	TGTGCCAGCAGCCCCGGGACAGGGGGTTTCCCCTACGAGCAGTACTTC
TRBV11-2	TRBJ2-5	few	TRBD2	CASSGQGLKETQYF	TGTGCCAGCAGCGGCCAGGGACTAAAAGAGACCCAGTACTTC
TRBV7-9	TRBJ1-1	-	TRBD1	CASSGRGGPTEAFF	TGTGCCAGCAGCGGGAGAGGGGGCCCTACTGAAGCTTTCTTT
TRBV12-3/TRBV12-4	TRBJ2-3	few	-	CASSRAGTFAPSSARGTQYF	TGTGCCAGCAGCAGAGCCGGGACATTCGCCCCGAGTTCCGCGCGCGGTACGCAGTATTTT
TRBV7-8	TRBJ1-2	-	-	CACSLVEVNYGYTF	TGTGCCTGCAGCTTAGTGGAGGTGAACTATGGCTACACCTTC
TRBV24-1	TRBJ2-1	-	TRBD1	CATSDRGRSEQFF	TGTGCCACCTCCGACAGGGGGAGGAGTGAGCAGTTCTTC
TRBV4-3	TRBJ2-1	many	-	CASSQAGAYNEQFF	TGCGCCAGCAGCCAAGCGGGGGCCTACAATGAGCAGTTCTTC
TRBV7-2	TRBJ2-7	few	-	CASTPGTGVPHEQYF	TGTGCCAGCACCCCAGGGACGGGGGTTCCCCACGAGCAGTACTTC